These T cell receptor beta chains were read from a single sample in a study of cytomegalovirus exposure and HLA in healthy donors. Repertoires were generated with immunoSEQ multiplex PCR, while TCRdb's copy carries only in-frame clones and drops some. This table has about 200,000 clones, around 86% appearing once. The sample consisted of PBMCs. The receptors come from a woman younger than 35 in good health and CMV-seropositive. CDR3s include the opening cysteine and the closing phenylalanine or tryptophan. Each record gives: V gene, J gene, D gene, clone size, CDR3 protein, CDR3 DNA. The D gene is left open where the match is weak. Size is omitted from some rows. Given values are once, few, many or a class for expanded clones.

TRBV10-3	TRBJ1-2	TRBD1	NA	CAISESARGLADYTF	TGTGCCATCAGTGAGTCCGCCAGGGGGCTTGCTGACTACACCTTC
TRBV18	TRBJ1-2	NA	NA	CASSPPGILNYGYTF	TGTGCCAGCTCACCTCCCGGGATTCTTAACTATGGCTACACCTTC
TRBV25-1	TRBJ1-2	TRBD1	NA	CASSEYMPPGGKGYGYTF	TGTGCCAGCAGTGAATATATGCCCCCAGGGGGCAAAGGCTATGGCTACACCTTC
TRBV25-1	TRBJ2-7	NA	NA	CASRGGSYEQYF	TGTGCCAGCAGGGGGGGATCTTACGAGCAGTACTTC
TRBV7-3	TRBJ2-7	TRBD1	few	CASSRDRDSYEQYF	TGTGCCAGCTCCCGGGACAGGGATTCCTACGAGCAGTACTTC
TRBV27	TRBJ1-1	TRBD1	NA	CASSWTGGHTEAFF	TGTGCCAGCAGTTGGACAGGGGGGCACACTGAAGCTTTCTTT
TRBV18	TRBJ2-1	NA	NA	CASSPPSIQEQFF	TGTGCCAGCTCACCACCGTCGATACAGGAGCAGTTCTTC
TRBV30	TRBJ2-2	NA	NA	CAWSGYSGGELFF	TGTGCCTGGAGTGGTTATTCGGGCGGGGAGCTGTTTTTT
TRBV5-4	TRBJ1-1	NA	once	CASSLQMNTEAFF	TGTGCCAGCAGCTTGCAGATGAACACTGAAGCTTTCTTT
TRBV4-1	TRBJ1-1	NA	few	CASSHQDKNTEAFF	TGCGCCAGCAGCCACCAAGACAAGAACACTGAAGCTTTCTTT